This TCR beta chain emerged from a study of T-cell memory formation after mild COVID-19. With respect to this clonotype: Antigen specificity is unknown.

TCRdb redid the calling of the 5' RACE reads with MiXCR, one entry per CDR3 protein. The sample consists of almost 550,000 distinct CDR3 sequences, roughly 21% of them appearing once. Study outcomes and limitations: In pre-infection memory, a portion of responding clones appeared, which suggested that cross-reactive memory joined.

This CDR3 region has 14 residues. Per germline, CDR1 MNHEY and CDR2 SMNVEV (reference sequence). The J segment lost 3 bases and the V segment lost 4 bases, leaving 5 bases of the junction unmatched. The specimen was PBMCs or a T cell subset sorted from them (not recorded which). The chain has TRBV27 and TRBJ2-7; 8 bases are a match to TRBD1. This sequence originates from an adult woman who had mild COVID-19 (a few samples of this study predate the infection). Cell type and time point are not known. CDR3 protein: CASSSRDRLYEQYF. The CDR3 DNA follows: TGTGCCAGCAGTTCCCGGGACAGGCTCTACGAGCAGTACTTC.